This T cell receptor (beta chain) was captured in a study of T cell responses to AZD1222 COVID-19 vaccine (dated by TCRdb to the early 2020s). A note on the overall study: TCR sequencing covered 230 or so trial participants: 200 to 210 given two doses of AZD1222 and about 26 given two doses of MenACWY control vaccine. Trial participants were enrolled into age subgroups of 18-55, 56-69 and 70-plus years, which contained about 150, 27 and 61 TCR-sequenced participants, respectively.

The intended sense of this specimen's time point label: about 28 days (+/-7) after the second vaccine dose. AZD1222 recipients whose second dose came at about 4 weeks and those whose second dose came at about 12 weeks were combined into one group, since spike-specific TCR depth and breadth did not differ between the two schedules. Vaccinee samples came from UK trials COV001 and COV002, including a single-blind randomized controlled phase 2/3 trial of AZD1222 (ChAdOx1 nCoV-19) in healthy adults. For TCRbeta chain sequencing, PBMC samples from trial participants were taken at day 0 and at day 28 after the second dose. Results and caveats for the whole study, not just this receptor: Epitopes outside the regions mutated in the B.1.351 and B.1.1.7 variants were reportedly recognized by nearly half of the unique spike-specific TCRs. Because no day 14 peak-response samples were available, repertoires were characterized only after the peak T cell response. Most participants were white British and females outnumbered males, and the authors suggested that clonal diversity may have been underestimated. The 56-69-year group was small, and its depth increase did not reach significance, likely because of low power. CD4 TCRs associated with the vaccine covered the entire spike protein, and the dominant responses were in regions 160-218 and 743-854. A significant rise in spike-specific TCR breadth and depth was observed after two AZD1222 doses relative to day 0 and relative to MenACWY recipients. Conclusions about previously exposed vaccinees are limited, since just six AZD1222 recipients were seropositive for SARS-CoV-2 at baseline.

The CDR3 runs 16 residues from the cysteine to the phenylalanine. Only the CDR3 DNA is retained, 48 bases long and in frame from the first base. Unmatched junction bases come to 5, with V trimmed by 2 bases and J by 1 base. CDR1 SGHRS and CDR2 YFSETQ were looked up in the germline V gene. The CDR3 regions of human TCRbeta chains were analyzed by immunosequencing. Processing in the source paper ran as follows. TCRs in the repertoires were compared against a reference library of SARS-CoV-2-specific TCRs that had been generated with the MIRA antigen-specificity platform. Breadth was defined as the fraction of unique TCRs that were SARS-CoV-2-associated, and depth was defined as the fraction of total T cells that were SARS-CoV-2-associated. Using the MIRA data, every spike-specific TCR was mapped to the spike region that the TCR reacted to and assigned to either a CD4 or a CD8 class. Log10-transformed breadth and depth values were compared by one-way ANOVA with Sidak's multiple comparisons tests. Here the immuneACCESS table is served through TCRdb, limited to in-frame sequences with V and J called. Missing clones are a known gap in these copies; in checked studies unresolved V genes cover under half, and the rest lacks a known reason. V, J and clone size reflect that table, while D and trimming were determined from the DNA. Recorded for this sample are 85,000 to 130,000 clones; roughly 88% of them occurred a single time. 8% of the sample comes from the top ten.

About this clone itself: Its specific antigen is unknown. No much larger clone is present one base from it, and per-base qualities are unavailable.

Here the chain combines TRBV5-1 and TRBJ2-2; a stretch of 7 junction bases matches TRBD1. The sequences come from peripheral blood, collected 28 days after the second AZD1222 dose. The sequence came from an adult who received the AZD1222 COVID-19 vaccine. The DNA sequence is as follows: TGCGCCAGCAGCTTCCCCGGGACAGAGAACACCGGGGAGCTGTTTTTT. Its translation is CASSFPGTENTGELFF.